This T cell receptor beta chain was profiled in a study of somatic mutations in cytotoxic T cells in rheumatoid arthritis. Study details: The flow sorting of some V beta antibody-stained T-cell populations reached nearly 100% purity, and the sorted populations included V beta1+ cells sequenced for TCRB.

Study results and caveats: Measurement of CD8+ T-cell clonality revealed no significant difference between rheumatoid arthritis patients and age-matched healthy controls.

The V gene's germline CDR1 is MDHEN and CDR2 SYDVKM. The V end was cut by 8 bases, the J end by 1 base, with 3 bases between. This CDR3 is built from 11 residues. The data were produced by immunoSEQ multiplex PCR, yet TCRdb's version contains in-frame clones alone and is incomplete. The top ten clones hold more than 4.5% of a sample with about 9,000 clones, 75% to 80% of them seen once. In regard to this clone: No antigen is known for it.

The chain carries TRBV28 and TRBJ1-5; D not certain. This TCR came from an adult with rheumatoid arthritis. Sequencing was done on a sample of CD8+ T cells sorted from blood. The CDR3: CASGSNQPQHF. The CDR3 nucleotides are TGTGCCAGCGGGAGCAATCAGCCCCAGCATTTT.